In this sample, the clone carrying this TCR beta chain turned up once. Its antigen is currently unknown. The data were taken from a study of cytomegalovirus exposure and HLA in healthy donors. Across the study: An early data release held around 80 million unique TCRs from HLA-typed donors. Study-level findings and limits: Productive rates of about 90% or about 30% were seen for most TCR beta V segments in an earlier analysis. Most likely, a cluster of highly shared sequence variants arose as a sequencing artifact. In a later analysis, a genetic analysis reported fewer productive-TCR N-insertions in an Asian-associated ancestry cluster than the cohort average.

The PCR employed 60 Vbeta primers together with 13 Jbeta primers. This table comes from immunoSEQ multiplex PCR, and its TCRdb copy is limited to in-frame clones, with some not included. The sample lists more than 70,000 clones; approximately 80% were seen once. The V end was cut by 5 bases, the J end by 9 bases, with 21 bases between. The CDR3 runs to 15 residues. The germline gives CDR1 SEHNR, CDR2 FQNEAQ (reference sequence). Source material: PBMCs. V and J are TRBV7-9 and TRBJ2-3; D is possibly TRBD1 (6 bases). The TCR originated in a man younger than 40 in good health and CMV-seropositive. CDR3 in DNA: TGTGCCAGCAGCCCGTCGGGGACAACCCGAGGAACGCAGTATTTT. Its protein product is CASSPSGTTRGTQYF. The full variable domain, completed using reference TRBV7-9 and TRBJ2-3, is DTGVSQNPRHKITKRGQNVTFRCDPISEHNRLYWYRQTLGQGPEFLTYFQNEAQLEKSRLLSDRFSAERPKGSFSTLEIQRTEQGDSAMYLCASSPSGTTRGTQYFGPGTRLTVL.